This passage covers 9 T cell receptor beta chains from one sample sequenced in a study of T cells in Graves' hyperthyroidism and ophthalmopathy. TCR beta CDR3 sequences were amplified from RNA transcripts. TCR CDR3 underwent first-round RT-PCR with the HTBI primer set. TCRdb reprocessed the multiplex PCR reads with MiXCR, giving one entry per CDR3 protein. The table records approximately 400,000 distinct CDR3 sequences, 15% to 17% of them present only once. Sequenced sample: blood. These receptors originate from a woman between 18 and 29 years old with Graves' hyperthyroidism that later progressed to Graves' ophthalmopathy.

This clonotype was recorded many times. J is TRBJ2-3 and V is TRBV27; D tentatively reads TRBD1 or TRBD2 (5 bases each). Trimming took off 6 bases at V and 7 bases at J, with 14 bases between the two ends. The V gene's germline CDR1 is MNHEY and CDR2 SMNVEV (reference sequence). The length of the CDR3 is 13 residues. CDR3 bases: TGTGCCAGCAGCGGGACGGGCTTCAATACGCAGTATTTT. Residues: CASSGTGFNTQYF.

This clonotype was counted between two and nine times. The rearrangement uses TRBV12-3 or TRBV12-4 and TRBJ1-1, with 7 bases fitting TRBD1. The CDR3 covers 15 residues. The V and J ends lost 3 bases and 4 bases, in that order; junction bases with no gene match: 8. CDR3 region: CASSFTGAAGTEAFF. The CDR3 DNA sequence: TGTGCCAGCAGTTTTACAGGGGCGGCAGGCACTGAAGCTTTCTTT.

CDR3 bases: TGTGCCAGCAGTTCTAGTGGTGTGGGGGGCCATTATGGCTACACCTTC. Its translation is CASSSSGVGGHYGYTF. The rearrangement links TRBV28 to TRBJ1-2, with D possibly being TRBD1 (6 bases). CDR1 is MDHEN and CDR2 is SYDVKM in the germline V gene. V was pared by 4 bases and J by 5 bases, with 20 bases between. CDR3 length: 16 amino acids.

This clonotype was seen at least ten times. This sequence joins TRBV28 and TRBJ2-1, with TRBD2 matching over 11 bases. The germline V gene has CDR1 MDHEN and CDR2 SYDVKM. The CDR3 loop spans 15 amino acids. V trimming: 3 bases; J trimming: 6 bases; junction bases outside the gene matches: 4. The CDR3 is CASSLRLAGLNEQFF. The CDR3, as DNA: TGTGCCAGCAGTTTGCGACTAGCGGGGCTCAATGAGCAGTTCTTC. Variable domain in full (rest from reference TRBV28 and TRBJ2-1): DVKVTQSSRYLVKRTGEKVFLECVQDMDHENMFWYRQDPGLGLRLIYFSYDVKMKEKGDIPEGYSVSREKKERFSLILESASTNQTSMYLCASSLRLAGLNEQFFGPGTRLTVL.

The DNA of the CDR3 is TGTGCCAGCAGACAAGTGGGGGGCACCCGGTACAATGAGCAGTTCTTC. This encodes CASRQVGGTRYNEQFF. This chain uses TRBV7-6 with TRBJ2-1; D is perhaps TRBD1 or TRBD2 (6 bases each). Trimming left V 6 bases short and J 4 bases short, with 19 bases between. This CDR3 spans 16 amino acids. Germline V lookup: CDR1 SGHVS, CDR2 FNYEAQ.

This clonotype was seen many times. This sequence joins TRBV12-3 or TRBV12-4 and TRBJ2-7, with a possible D match to TRBD1 (5 bases). V lost 6 bases, J lost 4 bases, and 10 bases lay in between. The CDR3 has 12 amino acids. The CDR3 region is CASSSRGYEQYF. Written as DNA, the CDR3 is TGTGCCAGCAGCTCAAGGGGTTACGAGCAGTACTTC.

This clonotype appeared many times. V gene TRBV10-3 combines with J gene TRBJ2-1, with 14 bases that match TRBD2. This CDR3 region has 15 residues. Germline V gene sequence: CDR1 ENHRY, CDR2 SYGVKD. Germline trimming cut 11 bases from V and 7 bases from J; bases unmatched to any gene: 10. Here the CDR3 DNA reads TGTGCCCTTGGGACTAGCGGGAGCGGTCAAAATGAGCAGTTCTTC. Amino acid sequence: CALGTSGSGQNEQFF.

V usage is TRBV27 and J usage is TRBJ1-2, with 8 nucleotides matching TRBD1. This CDR3 comprises 14 residues. CDR1 MNHEY and CDR2 SMNVEV come from the germline V gene (reference sequence). The V and J ends lost 6 bases and 1 base, in that order; junction bases with no gene match: 4. The CDR3 spells CASRNRGSNYGYTF. The CDR3 bases are TGTGCCAGCAGAAACAGGGGGAGTAACTATGGCTACACCTTC.

The chain is built from TRBV29-1 and TRBJ2-1; D is uncertain. Germline values: CDR1 SQVTM, CDR2 ANQGSEA. CDR3 length equals 13 residues. The V gene lost 5 bases and the J gene lost 7 bases, with 15 bases spanning the gap. CDR3 nucleotides: TGCAGCGTTTTCATGATAGCTGAAAATGAGCAGTTCTTC. This sequence encodes CSVFMIAENEQFF.